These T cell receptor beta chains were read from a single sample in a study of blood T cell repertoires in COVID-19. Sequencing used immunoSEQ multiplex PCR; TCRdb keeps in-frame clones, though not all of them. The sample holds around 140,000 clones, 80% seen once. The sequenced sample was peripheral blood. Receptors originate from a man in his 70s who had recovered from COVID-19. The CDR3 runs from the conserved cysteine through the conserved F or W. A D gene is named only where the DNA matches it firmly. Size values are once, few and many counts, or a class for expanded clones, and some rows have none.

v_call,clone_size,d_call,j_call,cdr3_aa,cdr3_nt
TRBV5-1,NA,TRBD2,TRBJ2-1,CASSPTGLAGTYNEQFF,TGCGCCAGCAGCCCTACCGGCCTAGCGGGAACCTACAATGAGCAGTTCTTC
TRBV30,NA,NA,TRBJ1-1,CAWSFGWVTEAFF,TGTGCCTGGAGTTTCGGGTGGGTCACTGAAGCTTTCTTT
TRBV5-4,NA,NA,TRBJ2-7,CASSLETGIEQYF,TGTGCCAGCAGCTTAGAAACAGGGATCGAGCAGTACTTC
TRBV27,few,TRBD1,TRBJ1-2,CASSWTGGNGYTF,TGTGCCAGCAGCTGGACAGGGGGTAATGGCTACACCTTC
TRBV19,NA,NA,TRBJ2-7,CASSMGHIGYEQYF,TGTGCCAGTAGTATGGGACACATCGGCTACGAGCAGTACTTC
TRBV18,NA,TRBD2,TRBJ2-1,CASSPLGTSGIYEQFF,TGTGCCAGCTCACCCCTCGGGACTAGCGGGATCTATGAGCAGTTCTTC
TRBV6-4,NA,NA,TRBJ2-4,CARTDREAKNIQYF,TGTGCCAGAACCGACCGGGAAGCCAAAAACATTCAGTACTTC
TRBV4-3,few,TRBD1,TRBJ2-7,CASSQENRGGYEQYF,TGCGCCAGCAGCCAAGAAAACAGGGGTGGCTACGAGCAGTACTTC
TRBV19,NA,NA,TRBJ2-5,CASSIAEETQYF,TGTGCCAGTAGTATCGCAGAAGAGACCCAGTACTTC
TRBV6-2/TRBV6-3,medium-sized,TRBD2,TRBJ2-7,CASSLSLAGGDEQYF,TGTGCCAGCAGCCTTTCTCTAGCGGGAGGCGACGAGCAGTACTTC
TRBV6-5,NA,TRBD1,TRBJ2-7,CASLIKQGAPAEQYF,TGTGCCAGCTTGATAAAACAGGGGGCTCCTGCCGAGCAGTACTTC